Listed below are T cell receptor beta chains from one sample, sequenced in a study of shared clonotypes between healthy human individuals. Clones were read by immunoSEQ multiplex PCR, and TCRdb kept only the in-frame ones, dropping some. Seen here are approximately 640,000 clones, roughly 87% observed once, and the top ten hold around a third. The sequencing sample was made of memory CD8+ T cells from PBMCs. These receptors came from a man in his late teens or twenties in good health. Some clones in this sample may be carry-over from other donors' samples. The CDR3 runs from the conserved cysteine through the conserved F or W. D genes are given only for firm matches. Not every row has a clone size; where given, it reads once, few, many or a size class.

d_gene	abundance	j_gene	v_gene	CDR3aa	CDR3nt
-	-	TRBJ1-4	TRBV27	CASSLYRAGKLFF	TGTGCCAGCAGTTTATACAGGGCTGGAAAACTGTTTTTT
TRBD2	-	TRBJ2-2	TRBV27	CASSLPGTSGTGELFF	TGTGCCAGCAGTCTACCCGGGACTAGCGGCACCGGGGAGCTGTTTTTT
TRBD1	few	TRBJ1-1	TRBV9	CASSPRQGTEAFF	TGTGCCAGCAGCCCCCGACAGGGGACTGAAGCTTTCTTT
-	-	TRBJ2-1	TRBV6-5	CASSPALPGNEQFF	TGTGCCAGCAGTCCGGCCTTGCCGGGCAATGAGCAGTTCTTC
-	few	TRBJ1-5	TRBV9	CASSAGRGGDQPQHF	TGTGCCAGCAGCGCAGGTAGGGGGGGCGATCAGCCCCAGCATTTT
TRBD2	-	TRBJ2-1	TRBV9	CASSPGTTSTTYNEQFF	TGTGCCAGCAGCCCAGGGACTACCAGCACGACCTACAATGAGCAGTTCTTC
-	-	TRBJ1-6	TRBV7-9	CASSLVLEGSPLHF	TGTGCCAGCAGCTTAGTACTCGAGGGTTCCCCCCTCCACTTT
-	-	TRBJ1-3	TRBV9	CASSVGVTFNSGNTIYF	TGTGCCAGCAGCGTGGGTGTTACCTTTAACTCTGGAAACACCATATATTTT
TRBD1	-	TRBJ1-1	TRBV11-3	CASSLGGTGGYVTEAFF	TGTGCCAGCAGCTTAGGGGGGACAGGGGGATACGTCACTGAAGCTTTCTTT
-	few	TRBJ2-7	TRBV5-6	CASSPPGGAYEQYF	TGTGCCAGCAGCCCCCCAGGCGGGGCCTACGAGCAGTACTTC
-	few	TRBJ1-1	TRBV5-1	CASREGVGTEAFF	TGCGCCAGCAGGGAGGGTGTCGGCACTGAAGCTTTCTTT
-	few	TRBJ1-4	TRBV29-1	CSAVGPTIEKLFF	TGCAGCGCTGTTGGTCCGACGATCGAAAAACTGTTTTTT
TRBD1	few	TRBJ1-1	TRBV7-3	CASSFGRGMNTEAFF	TGTGCCAGCAGCTTTGGCAGGGGGATGAACACTGAAGCTTTCTTT
TRBD2	-	TRBJ2-7	TRBV5-1	CASSLEAGLVYEQYF	TGCGCCAGCAGCTTGGAAGCGGGGCTAGTCTACGAGCAGTACTTC
TRBD2	-	TRBJ2-1	TRBV6-1	CASCLAGYNEQFF	TGTGCCAGCTGTCTAGCGGGATACAATGAGCAGTTCTTC
-	-	TRBJ2-7	TRBV27	CASSLSWGTYEQYF	TGTGCCAGCAGTTTAAGTTGGGGGACCTACGAGCAGTACTTC
-	-	TRBJ2-3	TRBV6-5	CASSYSGTLPTDTQYF	TGTGCCAGCAGTTATTCCGGGACACTCCCCACAGATACGCAGTATTTT
TRBD1	-	TRBJ1-3	TRBV7-9	CASSLGTGLAFSGNTIYF	TGTGCCAGCAGCTTAGGGACAGGCCTGGCATTCTCTGGAAACACCATATATTTT
TRBD2	-	TRBJ2-1	TRBV9	CASQLGGSSYNEQFF	TGTGCCAGCCAGCTGGGCGGGAGCTCCTACAATGAGCAGTTCTTC
-	-	TRBJ1-2	TRBV10-3	CAISASGGGSGGYGYTF	TGTGCCATCAGTGCCTCAGGAGGAGGTAGCGGGGGCTATGGCTACACCTTC
-	-	TRBJ2-7	TRBV5-4	CASSLSSSYEQYF	TGTGCCAGCAGCTTGTCTAGCTCCTACGAGCAGTACTTC
-	-	TRBJ1-5	TRBV7-2	CASSTLLGISNQPQHF	TGTGCCAGCAGCACACTTCTAGGGATTAGCAATCAGCCCCAGCATTTT
-	-	TRBJ1-1	TRBV27	CASNNIGNLNTEAFF	TGTGCCAGCAATAACATAGGAAACCTGAACACTGAAGCTTTCTTT
TRBD2	-	TRBJ2-5	TRBV5-1	CASRGTGTTNKNWETQYF	TGCGCCAGCAGGGGAACCGGGACTACCAACAAAAACTGGGAGACCCAGTACTTC
TRBD1	-	TRBJ2-7	TRBV28	CASETGAGYEQYF	TGTGCCAGCGAGACAGGGGCGGGCTACGAGCAGTACTTC
-	-	TRBJ2-7	TRBV6-4	CASSDIIRPYEQYF	TGTGCCAGCAGTGACATTATTCGTCCCTACGAGCAGTACTTC
-	-	TRBJ2-1	TRBV28	CASNYNEQFF	TGTGCCAGCAATTACAATGAGCAGTTCTTC
-	-	TRBJ2-1	TRBV7-2	CASSLERIRGGYNEQFF	TGTGCCAGCAGCTTAGAACGGATTCGGGGAGGCTACAATGAGCAGTTCTTC
TRBD2	-	TRBJ2-3	TRBV5-4	CASSLLAETTDTQYF	TGTGCCAGCAGCCTACTAGCGGAGACCACAGATACGCAGTATTTT
TRBD2	-	TRBJ2-5	TRBV5-1	CASSPLSSLAGVWETQYF	TGCGCCAGCAGCCCCCTGTCGTCGCTAGCGGGAGTATGGGAGACCCAGTACTTC
TRBD1	-	TRBJ1-2	TRBV25-1	CASSGLSGQGRPLYGYTF	TGTGCCAGCAGTGGACTATCGGGACAGGGGCGCCCCCTCTATGGCTACACCTTC
-	-	TRBJ2-7	TRBV6-6	CASTYNPYEQYF	TGTGCCAGCACCTATAACCCTTACGAGCAGTACTTC
-	-	TRBJ2-3	TRBV9	CASSPRTDKAKGTQYF	TGTGCCAGCAGCCCAAGAACCGACAAGGCGAAAGGTACGCAGTATTTT
TRBD1	-	TRBJ2-7	TRBV13	CASSTDRGHEQYF	TGTGCCAGCAGCACAGACAGGGGCCACGAGCAGTACTTC
-	once	TRBJ1-4	TRBV5-4	CASSGSRHTSFEKLFF	TGTGCCAGCAGCGGCAGCCGACACACCTCGTTTGAAAAACTGTTTTTT
TRBD1	-	TRBJ2-5	TRBV27	CASSLLPGQGPPETQYF	TGTGCCAGCAGTTTATTACCGGGACAGGGCCCCCCAGAGACCCAGTACTTC
TRBD1	-	TRBJ2-1	TRBV14	CASSSGTGPNEQFF	TGTGCCAGCAGCTCCGGGACAGGGCCCAATGAGCAGTTCTTC
-	-	TRBJ2-7	TRBV5-4	CASSLGGVEQYF	TGTGCCAGCAGCTTGGGGGGGGTCGAGCAGTACTTC
TRBD1	once	TRBJ2-3	TRBV9	CASSVAWDRGRDTQYF	TGTGCCAGCAGCGTAGCGTGGGACAGGGGGCGCGATACGCAGTATTTT
-	-	TRBJ2-5	TRBV27	CASMRVIGETQYF	TGTGCCAGCATGAGGGTGATCGGAGAGACCCAGTACTTC
TRBD1	-	TRBJ2-5	TRBV19	CASQQGAAETQYF	TGTGCCAGCCAACAGGGGGCGGCTGAGACCCAGTACTTC
-	-	TRBJ2-1	TRBV7-9	CASSLFGAEQFF	TGTGCCAGCAGCTTATTTGGGGCTGAGCAGTTCTTC
-	-	TRBJ2-2	TRBV7-8	CASSPSPGNTGELFF	TGTGCCAGCAGCCCCTCCCCAGGGAACACCGGGGAGCTGTTTTTT
-	-	TRBJ1-2	TRBV9	CASSPPTNYGYTF	TGTGCCAGCAGCCCCCCAACCAACTATGGCTACACCTTC
TRBD2	-	TRBJ2-3	TRBV30	CACGREYADTQYF	TGTGCCTGCGGGCGGGAGTACGCAGATACGCAGTATTTT
-	-	TRBJ1-3	TRBV7-9	CASSLQGTGNTIYF	TGTGCCAGCAGCCTGCAGGGAACTGGAAACACCATATATTTT
-	-	TRBJ1-2	TRBV9	CASSVVGRYGYTF	TGTGCCAGCAGCGTAGTGGGCCGCTATGGCTACACCTTC
-	-	TRBJ2-7	TRBV29-1	CSVERRDRLMAEQYF	TGCAGCGTTGAAAGGCGGGACCGGCTGATGGCCGAGCAGTACTTC
TRBD2	-	TRBJ2-7	TRBV6-5	CASSYSGGLASEQYF	TGTGCCAGCAGTTACTCCGGGGGACTAGCGTCCGAGCAGTACTTC
-	-	TRBJ2-7	TRBV5-1	CASSLERGGREQYF	TGCGCCAGCAGCTTGGAAAGAGGAGGAAGAGAGCAGTACTTC
TRBD1	-	TRBJ2-7	TRBV5-1	CASSTWDRSSYEQYF	TGCGCCAGCAGCACTTGGGACAGGAGCTCCTACGAGCAGTACTTC
-	-	TRBJ2-3	TRBV6-5	CASSDRSTDTQYF	TGTGCCAGCAGTGACAGATCCACAGATACGCAGTATTTT
-	-	TRBJ2-7	TRBV11-2	CASSWAGHSTYEQYF	TGTGCCAGCAGCTGGGCGGGACATTCGACCTACGAGCAGTACTTC
TRBD2	-	TRBJ2-3	TRBV7-2	CASSPRASGSADTQYF	TGTGCCAGCAGCCCTCGGGCTAGCGGGAGTGCAGATACGCAGTATTTT
-	-	TRBJ2-5	TRBV27	CASSFLGSQETQYF	TGTGCCAGCAGTTTCCTTGGGTCGCAAGAGACCCAGTACTTC
TRBD1	-	TRBJ2-1	TRBV2	CASSERTGGYNEQFF	TGTGCCAGCAGTGAAAGGACAGGAGGCTACAATGAGCAGTTCTTC
-	-	TRBJ1-3	TRBV4-2	CASSQDYPSGNTIYF	TGTGCCAGCAGCCAAGACTACCCATCTGGAAACACCATATATTTT
-	-	TRBJ2-7	TRBV19	CASRTNRDGTYEQYF	TGTGCCAGTAGAACGAACCGGGACGGAACCTACGAGCAGTACTTC
-	once	TRBJ2-4	TRBV7-9	CASLRPTKNIQYF	TGTGCCAGCTTAAGGCCTACCAAAAACATTCAGTACTTC